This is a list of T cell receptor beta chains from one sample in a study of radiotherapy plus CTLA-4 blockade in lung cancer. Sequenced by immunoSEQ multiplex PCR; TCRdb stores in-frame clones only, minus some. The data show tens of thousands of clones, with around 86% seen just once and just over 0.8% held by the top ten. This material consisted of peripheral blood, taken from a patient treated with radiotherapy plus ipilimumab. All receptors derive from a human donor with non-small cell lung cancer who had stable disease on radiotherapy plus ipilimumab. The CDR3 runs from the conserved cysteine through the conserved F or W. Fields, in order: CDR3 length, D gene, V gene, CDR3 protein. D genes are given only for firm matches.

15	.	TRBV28	CASSMDGSTNEKLFF
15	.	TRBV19	CASSVTAINTGELFF
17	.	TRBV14	CASSQDHGVLYNSPLHF
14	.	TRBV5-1	CASSSGLGKDTQYF
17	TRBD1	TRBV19	CASSTGQGYSYNSPLHF
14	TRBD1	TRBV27	CASSPQGVGNTIYF
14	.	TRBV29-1	CSVDGLANSYEQYF
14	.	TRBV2	CASSGVRGNQPQHF
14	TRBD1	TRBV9	CASSWTGGSDTQYF
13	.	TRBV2	CASRSGTNQPQHF
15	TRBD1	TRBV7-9	CASSDSGTGHETQYF
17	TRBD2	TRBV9	CASSVAWGGGSTDTQYF
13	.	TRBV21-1	CASTTNGSDEQFF
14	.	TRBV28	CASSLRLSSYEQYF
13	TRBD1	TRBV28	CAGQGALREKLFF
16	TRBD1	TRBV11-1	CASSPRQGAGNSPLHF
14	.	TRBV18	CASSPLLGNQPQHF